This section outlines one T cell receptor (beta chain) sequence together with its context. Its specificity is not known. V lost 4 bases and J 14 bases, leaving 17 bases between the germline ends. The CDR3 is 12 amino acids. Germline V gene sequence: CDR1 SGHVS, CDR2 FQNEAQ. This sample is drawn from a study of T-cell reconstitution after alpha-beta-depleted transplantation in children. TCRbeta library construction was performed incorporating unique molecular identifiers. TCRdb fed the PCR reads into MiXCR, producing one record per CDR3 protein. Here the sample spans fewer than 550,000 distinct CDR3 sequences, 9.5% to 12% being singletons. Findings and caveats of the study: T cells produced anew were the main source of T-cell counts and diversity one year after transplant. The study reportedly traced alpha-beta T cells about two months after transplant to several hundred expanded graft clones. At day 60, the high TCRbeta diversity found in some patients originated from recipient T cells and thymic progenitors that had survived.

This receptor was taken from a female patient aged 2-10 years who had a stem cell transplant for aplastic anemia, so the T cells may come from the graft donor. The V call is TRBV7-8, the J call TRBJ1-1; no clear D gene. The input for sequencing was PBMCs, mostly from graft donor cells, taken 180 days after TCRalphabeta/CD19-depleted stem cell transplant. CDR3 in DNA: TGTGCCAGCAGCTCTGGAGGGCCCCTGAAATTCTTT. This translates into CASSSGGPLKFF.